One T cell receptor beta chain is described in this entry. The repertoire was sequenced with immunoSEQ multiplex PCR; TCRdb's copy has only in-frame clones and lacks some. The sample includes around 62,000 clones, about nine tenths of them seen just once. Trimming cost V 4 bases and J 5 bases; bases outside gene matches: 3. CDR3 length: 13 residues. Germline assignment: CDR1 LNHDA and CDR2 SQIVND (reference sequence). This sample is drawn from a study of OX40 agonist ivuxolimab in advanced cancers. This TCR was sampled from an adult with an advanced solid tumor such as melanoma, head and neck, liver or kidney cancer. The rearrangement links TRBV19 to TRBJ2-5, with 8 bases identical to TRBD1. The specimen was CD4+ or CD8+ T cells sorted from blood, collected in a trial of the OX40 agonist ivuxolimab. The CDR3 region is CASSTRQGETQYF. The CDR3 nucleotides read TGTGCCAGTAGTACAAGACAGGGGGAGACCCAGTACTTC.